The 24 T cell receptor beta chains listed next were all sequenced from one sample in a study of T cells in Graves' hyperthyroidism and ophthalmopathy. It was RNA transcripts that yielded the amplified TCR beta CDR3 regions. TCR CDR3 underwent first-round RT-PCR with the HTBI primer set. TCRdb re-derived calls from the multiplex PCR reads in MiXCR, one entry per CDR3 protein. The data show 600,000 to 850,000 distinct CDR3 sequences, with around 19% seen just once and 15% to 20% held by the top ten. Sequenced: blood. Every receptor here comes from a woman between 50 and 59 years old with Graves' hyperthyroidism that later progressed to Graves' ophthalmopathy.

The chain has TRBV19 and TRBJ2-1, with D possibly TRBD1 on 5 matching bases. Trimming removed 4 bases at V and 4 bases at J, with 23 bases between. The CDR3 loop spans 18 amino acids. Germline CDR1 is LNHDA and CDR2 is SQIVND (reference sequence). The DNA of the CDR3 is TGTGCCAGTAGTAACTGGGGCGAGACTTCGGACCCATACAATGAGCAGTTCTTC. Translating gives CASSNWGETSDPYNEQFF.

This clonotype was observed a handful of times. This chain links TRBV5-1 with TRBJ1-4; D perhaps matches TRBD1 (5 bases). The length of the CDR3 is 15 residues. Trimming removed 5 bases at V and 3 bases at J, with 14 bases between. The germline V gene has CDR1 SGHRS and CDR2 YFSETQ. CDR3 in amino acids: CASRRTGPANEKLFF. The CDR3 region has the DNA TGCGCCAGCAGACGAACGGGACCGGCTAATGAAAAACTGTTTTTT.

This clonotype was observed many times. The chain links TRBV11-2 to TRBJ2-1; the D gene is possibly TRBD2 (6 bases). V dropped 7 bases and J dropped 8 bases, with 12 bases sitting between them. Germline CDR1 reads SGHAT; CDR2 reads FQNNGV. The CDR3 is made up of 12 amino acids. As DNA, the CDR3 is TGTGCCAGCAACGGAGGGAACTATGAGCAGTTCTTC. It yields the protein CASNGGNYEQFF.

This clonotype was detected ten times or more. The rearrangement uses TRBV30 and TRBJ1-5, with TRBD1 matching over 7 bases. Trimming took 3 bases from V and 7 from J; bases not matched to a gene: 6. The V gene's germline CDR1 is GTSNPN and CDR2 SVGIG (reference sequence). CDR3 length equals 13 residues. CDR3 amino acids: CAWSGDRDQPQHF. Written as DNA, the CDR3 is TGTGCCTGGAGCGGAGACAGGGACCAGCCCCAGCATTTT.

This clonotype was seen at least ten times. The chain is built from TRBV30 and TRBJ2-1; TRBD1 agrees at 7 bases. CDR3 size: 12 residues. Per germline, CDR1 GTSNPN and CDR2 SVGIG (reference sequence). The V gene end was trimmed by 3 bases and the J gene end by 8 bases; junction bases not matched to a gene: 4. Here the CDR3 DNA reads TGTGCCTGGAGCTCCCAGGGGGATGAGCAGTTCTTC. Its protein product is CAWSSQGDEQFF.

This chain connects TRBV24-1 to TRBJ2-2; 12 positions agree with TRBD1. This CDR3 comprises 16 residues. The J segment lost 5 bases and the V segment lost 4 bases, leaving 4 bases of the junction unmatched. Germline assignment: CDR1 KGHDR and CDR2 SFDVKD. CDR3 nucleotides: TGTGCCACCAGTGACCCGGGACAGGGGGCTACCGGGGAGCTGTTTTTT. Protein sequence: CATSDPGQGATGELFF.

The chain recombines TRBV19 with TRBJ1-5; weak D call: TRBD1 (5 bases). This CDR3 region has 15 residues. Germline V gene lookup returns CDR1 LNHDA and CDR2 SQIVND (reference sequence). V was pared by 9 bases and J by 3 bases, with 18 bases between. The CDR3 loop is CASGRVEGINQPQHF. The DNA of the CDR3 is TGTGCCAGCGGTCGGGTTGAGGGGATCAATCAGCCCCAGCATTTT.

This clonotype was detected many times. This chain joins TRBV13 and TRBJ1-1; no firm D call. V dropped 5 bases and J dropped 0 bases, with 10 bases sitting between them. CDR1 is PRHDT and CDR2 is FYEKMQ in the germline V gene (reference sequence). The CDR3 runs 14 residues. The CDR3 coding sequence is TGTGCCAGCAGCCCCGACGGGCTGAACACTGAAGCTTTCTTT. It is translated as CASSPDGLNTEAFF.

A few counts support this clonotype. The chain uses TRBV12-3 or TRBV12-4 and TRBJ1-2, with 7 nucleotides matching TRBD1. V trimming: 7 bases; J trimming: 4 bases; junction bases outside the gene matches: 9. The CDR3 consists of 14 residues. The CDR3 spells CASNQDRASYGYTF. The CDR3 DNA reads TGTGCCAGCAACCAAGACAGGGCCAGCTATGGCTACACCTTC.

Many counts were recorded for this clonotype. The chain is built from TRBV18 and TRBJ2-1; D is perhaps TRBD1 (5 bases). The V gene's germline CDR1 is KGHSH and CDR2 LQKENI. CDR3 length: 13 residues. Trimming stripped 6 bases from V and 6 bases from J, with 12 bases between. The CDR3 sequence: CASSLTGANEQFF. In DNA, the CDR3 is TGTGCCAGCTCCCTCACAGGCGCCAATGAGCAGTTCTTC.

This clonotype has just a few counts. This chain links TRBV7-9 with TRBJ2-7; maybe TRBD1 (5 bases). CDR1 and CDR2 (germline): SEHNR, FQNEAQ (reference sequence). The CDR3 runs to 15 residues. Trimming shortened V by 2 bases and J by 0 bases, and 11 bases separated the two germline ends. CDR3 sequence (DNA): TGTGCCAGCAGCTTAACTTACAGGAGCTCCTACGAGCAGTACTTC. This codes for CASSLTYRSSYEQYF. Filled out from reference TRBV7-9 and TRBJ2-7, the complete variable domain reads DTGVSQNPRHKITKRGQNVTFRCDPISEHNRLYWYRQTLGQGPEFLTYFQNEAQLEKSRLLSDRFSAERPKGSFSTLEIQRTEQGDSAMYLCASSLTYRSSYEQYFGPGTRLTVT.

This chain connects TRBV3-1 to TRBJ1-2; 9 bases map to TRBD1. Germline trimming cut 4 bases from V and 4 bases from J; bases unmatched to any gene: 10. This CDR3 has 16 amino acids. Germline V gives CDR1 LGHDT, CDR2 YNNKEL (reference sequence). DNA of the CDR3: TGTGCCAGCAGCCCGGGACAGGGTCTAAGCTCCTATGGCTACACCTTC. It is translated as CASSPGQGLSSYGYTF.

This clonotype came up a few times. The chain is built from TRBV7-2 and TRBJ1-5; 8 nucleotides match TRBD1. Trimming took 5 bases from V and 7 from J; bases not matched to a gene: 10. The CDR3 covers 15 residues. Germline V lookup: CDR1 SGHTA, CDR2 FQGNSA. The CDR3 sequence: CASSLDRAGRQPQHF. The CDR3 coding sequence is TGTGCCAGCAGCCTGGACAGGGCCGGGCGACAGCCCCAGCATTTT.

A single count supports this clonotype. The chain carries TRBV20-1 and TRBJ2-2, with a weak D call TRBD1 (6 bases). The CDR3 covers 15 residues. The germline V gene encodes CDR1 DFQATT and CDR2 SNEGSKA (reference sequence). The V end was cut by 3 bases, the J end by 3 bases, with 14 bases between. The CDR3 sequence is CSASGGRGDTGELFF. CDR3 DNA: TGCAGTGCTAGTGGGGGCAGGGGAGACACCGGGGAGCTGTTTTTT.

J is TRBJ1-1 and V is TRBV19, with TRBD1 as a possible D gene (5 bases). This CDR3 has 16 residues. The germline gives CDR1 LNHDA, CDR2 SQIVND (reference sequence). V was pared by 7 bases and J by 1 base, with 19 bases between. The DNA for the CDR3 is TGTGCCAGTACCCCCGGGGGGGGGAGTACGAACACTGAAGCTTTCTTT. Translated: CASTPGGGSTNTEAFF.

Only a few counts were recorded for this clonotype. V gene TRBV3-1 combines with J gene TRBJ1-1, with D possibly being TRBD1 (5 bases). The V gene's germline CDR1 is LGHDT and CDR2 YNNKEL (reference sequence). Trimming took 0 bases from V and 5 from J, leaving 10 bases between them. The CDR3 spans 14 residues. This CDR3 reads CASSQDRETTEAFF. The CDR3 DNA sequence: TGTGCCAGCAGCCAAGACAGGGAAACGACTGAAGCTTTCTTT.

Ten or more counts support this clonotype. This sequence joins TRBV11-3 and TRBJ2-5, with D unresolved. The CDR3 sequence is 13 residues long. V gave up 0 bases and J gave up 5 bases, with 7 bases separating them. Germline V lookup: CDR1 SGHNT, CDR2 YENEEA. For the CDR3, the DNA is TGTGCCAGCAGCTTAGATTCCTCTGAGACCCAGTACTTC. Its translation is CASSLDSSETQYF.

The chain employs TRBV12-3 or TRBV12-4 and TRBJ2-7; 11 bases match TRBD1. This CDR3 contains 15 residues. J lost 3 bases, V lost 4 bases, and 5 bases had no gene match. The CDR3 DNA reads TGTGCCAGCAGTTCGAGGGGACAGGGGGTCTACGAGCAGTACTTC. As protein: CASSSRGQGVYEQYF.

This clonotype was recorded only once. CDR3 sequence: CASSIGAGQGPNNEQFF. In DNA, the CDR3 is TGTGCCAGTAGTATTGGGGCGGGGCAGGGTCCAAACAATGAGCAGTTCTTC. This sequence joins TRBV19 and TRBJ2-1; the D gene is possibly TRBD2 (6 bases). The germline V gene encodes CDR1 LNHDA and CDR2 SQIVND (reference sequence). CDR3 length: 17 amino acids. Trimming removed 3 bases at V and 5 bases at J, with 20 bases between. Full variable domain (outside the CDR3, taken from reference TRBV19 and TRBJ2-1): DGGITQSPKYLFRKEGQNVTLSCEQNLNHDAMYWYRQDPGQGLRLIYYSQIVNDFQKGDIAEGYSVSREKKESFPLTVTSAQKNPTAFYLCASSIGAGQGPNNEQFFGPGTRLTVL.

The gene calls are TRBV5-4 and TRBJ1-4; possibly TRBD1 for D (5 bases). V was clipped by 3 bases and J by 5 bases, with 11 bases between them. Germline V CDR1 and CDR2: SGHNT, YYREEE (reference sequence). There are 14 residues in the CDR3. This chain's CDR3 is CASSWRGGNEKLFF. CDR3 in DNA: TGTGCCAGCAGCTGGCGCGGGGGAAATGAAAAACTGTTTTTT.

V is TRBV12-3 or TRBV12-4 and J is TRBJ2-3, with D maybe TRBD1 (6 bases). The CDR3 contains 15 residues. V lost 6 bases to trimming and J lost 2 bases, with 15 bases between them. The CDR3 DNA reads TGTGCCAGCAGGTGGGCAGGGGAATACACAGATACGCAGTATTTT. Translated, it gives CASRWAGEYTDTQYF.

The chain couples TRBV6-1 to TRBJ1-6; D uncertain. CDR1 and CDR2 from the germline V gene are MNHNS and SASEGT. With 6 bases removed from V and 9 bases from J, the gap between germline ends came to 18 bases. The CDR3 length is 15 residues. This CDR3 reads CASSFTSREGSPLHF. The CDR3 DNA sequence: TGTGCCAGCAGCTTTACGTCCCGGGAGGGTTCACCCCTCCACTTT.

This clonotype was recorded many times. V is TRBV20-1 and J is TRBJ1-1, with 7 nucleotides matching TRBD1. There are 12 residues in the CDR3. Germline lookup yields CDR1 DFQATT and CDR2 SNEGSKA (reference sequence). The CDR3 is CNKNRGNTEAFF. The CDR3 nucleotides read TGCAATAAGAACAGGGGAAACACTGAAGCTTTCTTT.

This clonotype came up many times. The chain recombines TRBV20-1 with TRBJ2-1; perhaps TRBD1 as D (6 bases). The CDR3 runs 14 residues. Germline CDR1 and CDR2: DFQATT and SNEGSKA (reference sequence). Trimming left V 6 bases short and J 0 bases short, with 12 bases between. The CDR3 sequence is CSAYDRSSYNEQFF. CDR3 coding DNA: TGCAGTGCGTATGACAGGAGCTCCTACAATGAGCAGTTCTTC.